These 28 T cell receptor beta chains originate from one sample sequenced in a study of T cells after yellow fever vaccination (dated by TCRdb to the late 2010s). The treatment or condition label on this specimen signifies: live attenuated yellow fever vaccine strain. The library was produced with 5' RACE. The reads were generated on an Illumina NovaSeq 6000. Using fastp at Q25 and MiXCR, TCRdb reprocessed the public reads and kept productive beta chains. Each CDR3 protein appears once, grouped with its most common genes and DNA. In all, the sample holds roughly 320,000 distinct CDR3 sequences, and roughly 10% of those were seen once. Of the sample, less than 3.5% is held by the ten largest clones. The input for sequencing was CD4+ T cells sorted from PBMCs, taken 45 days after the yellow fever booster vaccination. These receptor sequences come from a man between 18 and 35 years old who received the YFV17D yellow fever vaccine.

The chain couples TRBV18 to TRBJ2-3; perhaps D is TRBD1 or TRBD2 (5 bases each). Trimming left V 4 bases short and J 2 bases short, with 10 bases between. CDR3 length: 14 residues. Looked up from germline, CDR1 is KGHSH and CDR2 is LQKENI. The CDR3 nucleotides are TGTGCCAGCTCACTCTGGGGACCCACAGATACGCAGTATTTT. Amino acid sequence: CASSLWGPTDTQYF.

This chain connects TRBV5-5 to TRBJ1-1; D not certain. Trimming cost V 4 bases and J 0 bases, with 13 bases left between them. The CDR3 length is 15 residues. Germline lookup yields CDR1 SGHKS and CDR2 YYEKEE (reference sequence). This chain's CDR3 is CASSPGNRLNTEAFF. CDR3 DNA: TGTGCCAGCAGCCCCGGGAACAGATTGAACACTGAAGCTTTCTTT.

This clonotype has ten or more counts. The rearrangement links TRBV6-5 to TRBJ1-2; the match to TRBD1 covers 7 bases. The CDR3 covers 13 residues. Germline assignment: CDR1 MNHEY and CDR2 SVGAGI. Germline trimming cut 2 bases from V and 4 bases from J; bases unmatched to any gene: 1. The CDR3, as DNA: TGTGCCAGCAGTTACGGACAGGTCTATGGCTACACCTTC. Translated, it gives CASSYGQVYGYTF.

The V call is TRBV6-5, the J call TRBJ1-6, with D tentatively TRBD1 (5 bases). Trimming removed 0 bases at V and 5 bases at J, with 11 bases between. The CDR3 extends over 16 amino acids. Germline values: CDR1 MNHEY, CDR2 SVGAGI. Here the CDR3 reads CASSYSWSGNNSPLHF. The CDR3 bases are TGTGCCAGCAGTTACTCATGGTCAGGGAATAATTCACCCCTCCACTTT.

This chain links TRBV7-8 with TRBJ1-5; no clear D. The germline gives CDR1 SGHVS, CDR2 FQNEAQ. The V end was cut by 1 base, the J end by 0 bases, with 7 bases between. The CDR3 spans 15 residues. CDR3 loop: CASSLGAYSNQPQHF. CDR3 nucleotides: TGTGCCAGCAGCTTAGGAGCTTATAGCAATCAGCCCCAGCATTTT.

V usage is TRBV12-3 or TRBV12-4 and J usage is TRBJ2-2; the D gene is possibly TRBD1 (5 bases). Deletions cut 7 bases from V and 0 bases from J, with 9 bases between. The CDR3 loop spans 14 amino acids. The CDR3 DNA sequence: TGTGCCAGCACAAGACAGTCGAACACCGGGGAGCTGTTTTTT. It codes for CASTRQSNTGELFF.

V and J are TRBV20-1 and TRBJ2-7, with TRBD2 matching over 10 bases. CDR3 length: 13 amino acids. From germline, CDR1 is DFQATT and CDR2 SNEGSKA (reference sequence). J was trimmed by 2 bases and V by 6 bases; bases with no gene match: 4. As DNA, the CDR3 is TGCAGTGCCTCTACTAGCGGGGCCTACGAGCAGTACTTC. It yields the protein CSASTSGAYEQYF.

The chain couples TRBV4-2 to TRBJ1-2, with unresolved D. Trimming pared 0 bases from V and 6 bases from J, leaving 11 bases between. The CDR3 extends over 14 amino acids. CDR1 is LGHNA and CDR2 is YNFKEQ in the germline V gene. The chain's CDR3 is CASSQDLGRDGYTF. The CDR3 nucleotides read TGTGCCAGCAGCCAAGATCTGGGGAGGGATGGCTACACCTTC.

The sample holds a few counts of this clonotype. This chain uses TRBV5-4 with TRBJ2-1; D is undetermined. This CDR3 has 13 amino acids. V was clipped by 1 base and J by 4 bases, with 6 bases between them. CDR1 and CDR2 (germline): SGHNT, YYREEE (reference sequence). CDR3 loop: CASSLFVYNEQFF. The CDR3 region has the DNA TGTGCCAGCAGCTTGTTCGTATACAATGAGCAGTTCTTC.

This clonotype was detected only a few times. The V call is TRBV20-1, the J call TRBJ1-3; D is uncertain. Germline V CDR1 and CDR2: DFQATT, SNEGSKA (reference sequence). The CDR3 is 14 residues long. Deletions cut 3 bases from V and 0 bases from J, with 9 bases between. The chain's CDR3 is CSASRPNSGNTIYF. In DNA, the CDR3 is TGCAGTGCTAGCCGGCCTAACTCTGGAAACACCATATATTTT.

The chain uses TRBV19 and TRBJ2-6, with D perhaps being TRBD1 or TRBD2 (6 bases each). V dropped 5 bases and J dropped 1 base, with 12 bases sitting between them. This CDR3 is built from 16 residues. Germline V CDR1 and CDR2: LNHDA, SQIVND (reference sequence). DNA for the CDR3: TGTGCCAGTAGTGTGACGGGGGCGTCTGGGGCCAACGTCCTGACTTTC. This sequence encodes CASSVTGASGANVLTF.

In this sample, this clonotype turned up many times. V and J are TRBV2 and TRBJ2-4; D gene unclear. Germline V gene sequence: CDR1 SNHLY, CDR2 FYNNEI. The CDR3 has 17 residues. V dropped 1 base and J dropped 0 bases, with 13 bases sitting between them. CDR3 sequence: CASSEGQLWLAKNIQYF. The CDR3 coding sequence is TGTGCCAGCAGTGAAGGGCAACTATGGCTAGCCAAAAACATTCAGTACTTC.

The CDR3 loop reads CASSLDTGEQFF. The CDR3 nucleotides read TGTGCCAGCAGCTTAGATACGGGAGAGCAGTTCTTC. V and J are TRBV7-2 and TRBJ2-1; possible D gene TRBD2, 5 bases. This CDR3 is built from 12 residues. Per germline, CDR1 SGHTA and CDR2 FQGNSA. The V gene lost 1 base and the J gene lost 10 bases, with 8 bases spanning the gap.

This clonotype was observed a handful of times. The chain links TRBV20-1 to TRBJ2-1, with a possible D match to TRBD1 (7 bases). The V end lost 2 bases, the J end lost 0 bases, and 14 bases lay between the germline ends. The CDR3 contains 16 residues. CDR1 is DFQATT and CDR2 is SNEGSKA in the germline V gene (reference sequence). CDR3 sequence: CSARPPGGSSYNEQFF. Written as DNA, the CDR3 is TGCAGTGCTAGACCACCAGGGGGGAGCTCCTACAATGAGCAGTTCTTC.

This clonotype showed up just once. This clone may be a read error of a much larger clone one base away. The J gene is TRBJ1-5, the V gene TRBV7-2; TRBD1 matches 7 bases. Losses at the gene ends were 5 bases for V and 7 bases for J; bases not matched to a gene: 5. Germline V gene lookup returns CDR1 SGHTA and CDR2 FQGNSA. This CDR3 is built from 13 residues. CDR3 sequence (DNA): TGTGCCAGCAGCGTCGACAGGGACCAGCCCCAGCATTTT. It is translated as CASSVDRDQPQHF.

The gene calls are TRBV7-2 and TRBJ2-5; no firm D call. Per the germline V gene, CDR1 is SGHTA and CDR2 is FQGNSA. This CDR3 has 15 residues. V lost 3 bases, J lost 1 base, and 12 bases lay in between. CDR3 coding DNA: TGTGCCAGCAGCTTTTCCCCCAACTTCCAAGAGACCCAGTACTTC. Encoded protein: CASSFSPNFQETQYF.

The chain couples TRBV9 to TRBJ1-2, with a tentative D call TRBD1 (5 bases). This CDR3 region has 17 residues. Germline V lookup: CDR1 SGDLS, CDR2 YYNGEE. V was pared by 3 bases and J by 6 bases, with 24 bases between. In nucleotides, the CDR3 is TGTGCCAGCAGCGGAGGGGACCCCAAGTGGAGAGCGAATGGCTACACCTTC. Its translation: CASSGGDPKWRANGYTF.

The chain uses TRBV6-5 and TRBJ1-3; D perhaps matches TRBD1 (5 bases). The CDR3 contains 12 residues. Trimming cost V 8 bases and J 8 bases, with 13 bases left between them. Germline V CDR1 and CDR2: MNHEY, SVGAGI. The CDR3, as DNA: TGTGCCAGCTCCGGGACCTGGGACACCATATATTTT. Encoded protein: CASSGTWDTIYF.

This chain uses TRBV5-6 with TRBJ2-3, with D tentatively TRBD2 (7 bases). Deletions cut 4 bases from V and 3 bases from J, with 18 bases between. This CDR3 spans 16 amino acids. Germline-derived CDR1 and CDR2 are SGHDT and YYEEEE. In DNA form, the CDR3 reads TGTGCCAGCAGCCACCAGTTTGGGGGGGCTACAGATACGCAGTATTTT. It specifies CASSHQFGGATDTQYF.

This clonotype came up a few times. This chain's CDR3 is CASSPRLAGAGETQYF. For the CDR3, the DNA is TGCGCCAGCAGCCCGAGACTAGCGGGGGCGGGGGAGACCCAGTACTTC. The genes are TRBV5-1 and TRBJ2-5; 12 nucleotides agree with TRBD2. This CDR3 has 16 amino acids. Germline V gene sequence: CDR1 SGHRS, CDR2 YFSETQ. The trim removed 4 bases at V and 5 bases at J, leaving 9 bases unmatched.

This clonotype was detected many times. The CDR3 region has the DNA TGTGCCAGCAGTTTCACAGAGACCCAGTACTTC. It yields the protein CASSFTETQYF. The chain couples TRBV7-9 to TRBJ2-5, with D uncertain. The V gene's germline CDR1 is SEHNR and CDR2 FQNEAQ (reference sequence). The CDR3 covers 11 residues. With 6 bases removed from V and 4 bases from J, the gap between germline ends came to 6 bases.

The chain is built from TRBV12-3 or TRBV12-4 and TRBJ1-2, with 12 bases lining up with TRBD1. This CDR3 region has 15 residues. V was pared by 6 bases and J by 5 bases, with 7 bases of the junction left unmatched. In DNA form, the CDR3 reads TGTGCCAGCAGCCGGGGACAGGGGGCGGGATATGGCTACACCTTC. Translation gives CASSRGQGAGYGYTF.

This clonotype occurred a few times. The V call is TRBV6-6, the J call TRBJ2-1, with D unclear. The ends were cut back, 5 bases at V and 9 bases at J, with 14 bases in the middle. CDR1 is MNHNY and CDR2 is SVGAGI in the germline V gene (reference sequence). The CDR3 loop spans 13 amino acids. Here the CDR3 DNA reads TGTGCCAGCAGTCCCCCGTTAGCACGTGAGCAGTTCTTC. Translated, it gives CASSPPLAREQFF.

V usage is TRBV20-1 and J usage is TRBJ1-5; D remains unclear. Germline V CDR1 and CDR2: DFQATT, SNEGSKA (reference sequence). V lost 5 bases and J 3 bases, leaving 11 bases between the germline ends. The CDR3 loop spans 13 amino acids. The CDR3 sequence: CSALAGVNQPQHF. For the CDR3, the DNA is TGCAGTGCTTTGGCCGGGGTCAATCAGCCCCAGCATTTT.

This clonotype came up many times. This chain links TRBV3-1 with TRBJ2-2; maybe TRBD2 (5 bases). V was cut by 1 base and J by 7 bases, with 10 bases left in between. The CDR3 is 14 amino acids. Germline-derived CDR1 and CDR2 are LGHDT and YNNKEL (reference sequence). The CDR3 region has the DNA TGTGCCAGCAGCCAAGTCGGGGTCAACGGGGAGCTGTTTTTT. This codes for CASSQVGVNGELFF. Filled out from reference TRBV3-1 and TRBJ2-2, the complete variable domain reads DTAVSQTPKYLVTQMGNDKSIKCEQNLGHDTMYWYKQDSKKFLKIMFSYNNKELIINETVPNRFSPKSPDKAHLNLHINSLELGDSAVYFCASSQVGVNGELFFGEGSRLTVL.

This clonotype was seen more than once but under ten times. This chain uses TRBV3-1 with TRBJ1-4; TRBD1 is a possible D gene (5 bases). CDR3 length: 15 amino acids. The germline V gene has CDR1 LGHDT and CDR2 YNNKEL (reference sequence). V dropped 0 bases and J dropped 4 bases, with 9 bases sitting between them. For the CDR3, the DNA is TGTGCCAGCAGCCAAGAGGGACGGAGTAATGAAAAACTGTTTTTT. It is translated as CASSQEGRSNEKLFF.

This clonotype was seen a handful of times. Sequence at one end of the junction differs from germline and may be a read error. The chain joins TRBV3-1 to TRBJ1-4; no firm D call. The CDR3 is 12 amino acids. Germline values: CDR1 LGHDT, CDR2 YNNKEL (reference sequence). The CDR3: CASSQDGRLIHF. For the CDR3, the DNA is TGTGCCAGCAGCCAAGATGGCCGCCTCATTCATTTT.

There are a few counts of this clonotype. CDR3 sequence: CASSRLAGDKETQYF. The DNA for the CDR3 is TGTGCCAGCAGCAGACTAGCGGGCGACAAAGAGACCCAGTACTTC. The chain links TRBV25-1 to TRBJ2-5, with 10 bases lining up with TRBD2. This CDR3 has 15 residues. CDR1 is MGHDK and CDR2 is SYGVNS in the germline V gene. Germline trimming cut 6 bases from V and 3 bases from J; bases unmatched to any gene: 7.